A single sample gave rise to the 26 T cell receptor beta chains below, sequenced in a study of T-cell memory formation after mild COVID-19. A single record per CDR3 protein comes from TCRdb applying MiXCR to the 5' RACE reads. The sample shows 350,000 to 500,000 distinct CDR3 sequences, roughly 20% of them seen only once. The source material was PBMCs or a T cell subset sorted from them (not recorded which). The receptor set was obtained from an adult woman who had mild COVID-19 (a few samples of this study predate the infection). Cell type and time point are not known.

J is TRBJ2-3 and V is TRBV6-5; TRBD1 might be the D (6 bases). The CDR3 runs 15 residues. V lost 7 bases and J 9 bases, leaving 23 bases between the germline ends. The germline V gene encodes CDR1 MNHEY and CDR2 SVGAGI. The CDR3 nucleotides are TGTGCCAGCACCGGCGGGCCAGGGGCATTGGTGACGCAGTATTTT. Its protein product is CASTGGPGALVTQYF.

This clonotype was found a few times. The rearrangement joins TRBV6-6 to TRBJ2-2; no firm D call. CDR3 length: 12 residues. The V end lost 2 bases, the J end lost 8 bases, and 6 bases lay between the germline ends. CDR1 is MNHNY, CDR2 SVGAGI, per germline (reference sequence). DNA of the CDR3: TGTGCCAGCAGTTACATTGGAGGGGAGCTGTTTTTT. Its protein product is CASSYIGGELFF.

This clonotype has only a few counts. This chain joins TRBV6-1 and TRBJ2-7; D could derive from TRBD1 or TRBD2 (7 bases each). Trimming left V 0 bases short and J 1 base short, with 13 bases between. The CDR3 is 16 residues long. Germline V gene lookup returns CDR1 MNHNS and CDR2 SASEGT. In DNA form, the CDR3 reads TGTGCCAGCAGTGAAGCGGGGGGGACAGTTTCCTACGAGCAGTACTTC. This gives the protein CASSEAGGTVSYEQYF.

V is TRBV7-2 and J is TRBJ2-7; the D gene is possibly TRBD2 (5 bases). Germline values: CDR1 SGHTA, CDR2 FQGNSA. CDR3 length: 18 amino acids. The germline V and J ends were trimmed by 1 base and 2 bases, with 21 bases remaining between them. CDR3 nucleotide sequence: TGTGCCAGCAGCTTAGGGGCTAGGGTCAGCGGAAACCCCTACGAGCAGTACTTC. Its protein is CASSLGARVSGNPYEQYF.

This clonotype turned up a few times. The chain uses TRBV3-1 and TRBJ2-1; D gene unclear. Germline V gene sequence: CDR1 LGHDT, CDR2 YNNKEL (reference sequence). CDR3 length equals 12 residues. Trimming pared 2 bases from V and 10 bases from J, leaving 9 bases between. This CDR3 reads CASSQLQLEQFF. The CDR3 DNA reads TGTGCCAGCAGCCAACTACAGTTAGAGCAGTTCTTC.

This clonotype was found a few times. Here the CDR3 reads CASTRTEAVNEQFF. The CDR3 DNA reads TGTGCCAGTACCCGAACCGAGGCGGTGAATGAGCAGTTCTTC. The V and J genes are TRBV19 and TRBJ2-1; D gene uncertain. Germline CDR1 is LNHDA and CDR2 is SQIVND (reference sequence). The CDR3 loop spans 14 amino acids. Trimming stripped 7 bases from V and 7 bases from J, with 17 bases between.

This clonotype appeared a few times. The V and J genes are TRBV20-1 and TRBJ2-5; D may match TRBD1 or TRBD2 (6 bases each). CDR1 and CDR2 (germline): DFQATT, SNEGSKA (reference sequence). The CDR3 has 14 residues. Trimming stripped 6 bases from V and 5 bases from J, with 19 bases between. This chain's CDR3 is CSASAGGGRETQYF. CDR3 in DNA: TGCAGTGCCTCAGCCGGAGGGGGGCGGGAGACCCAGTACTTC.

This clonotype was seen a handful of times. V usage is TRBV21-1 and J usage is TRBJ2-5; no check of the table's D call, TRBD1, against the DNA was made. TRBV21-1 is a pseudogene segment. The length of the CDR3 is 16 residues. CDR3 amino acids: CASSKGGQGIQETQYF. DNA of the CDR3: TGTGCCAGCAGCAAAGGCGGACAGGGGATCCAAGAGACCCAGTACTTC.

The CDR3 region has the DNA TGTGCCAGCAGCCTTCAGACCCCACGGCTTTTTGGCTACACCTTC. Translated, it gives CASSLQTPRLFGYTF. V gene TRBV7-9 combines with J gene TRBJ1-2; no reliable D call. The CDR3 length is 15 residues. V was cut by 5 bases and J by 7 bases, with 20 bases left in between. Germline V gene data show CDR1 as SEHNR and CDR2 as FQNEAQ (reference sequence).

The chain joins TRBV28 to TRBJ2-6; TRBD1 matches at 12 bases. V lost 6 bases to trimming and J lost 4 bases; unmatched junction nucleotides: 13. Germline lookup yields CDR1 MDHEN and CDR2 SYDVKM. The CDR3 is 19 residues long. For the CDR3, the DNA is TGTGCCAGCAGGCTAGCGGGGACAGGGGGCATGGCGGGGGCCAACGTCCTGACTTTC. It specifies CASRLAGTGGMAGANVLTF.

This chain links TRBV19 with TRBJ1-2, with D unclear. This CDR3 is 16 amino acids long. Trimming removed 4 bases at V and 4 bases at J, with 19 bases between. From germline, CDR1 is LNHDA and CDR2 SQIVND (reference sequence). This chain's CDR3 is CASSNPLVQERYGYTF. The CDR3 DNA reads as TGTGCCAGTAGTAACCCCCTCGTTCAGGAGCGCTATGGCTACACCTTC. Complete variable domain (other parts from reference TRBV19 and TRBJ1-2): DGGITQSPKYLFRKEGQNVTLSCEQNLNHDAMYWYRQDPGQGLRLIYYSQIVNDFQKGDIAEGYSVSREKKESFPLTVTSAQKNPTAFYLCASSNPLVQERYGYTFGSGTRLTVV.

A few counts support this clonotype. The chain carries TRBV6-2 or TRBV6-3 and TRBJ1-1; a weak D match, TRBD1 (5 bases). Between the trimmed V and J ends, which lost 5 bases and 4 bases, there was a span of 11 bases. Per germline, CDR1 MNHEY and CDR2 SVGEGT. The CDR3 is 13 amino acids. CDR3 DNA: TGTGCCAGCAGTCCCGACAGAATCACTGAAGCTTTCTTT. Its protein is CASSPDRITEAFF.

This clonotype appeared once. The chain carries TRBV24-1 and TRBJ2-2; 12 bases align to TRBD2. The germline V gene encodes CDR1 KGHDR and CDR2 SFDVKD. The CDR3 consists of 17 residues. Trimming at V came to 4 bases and at J to 4 bases, leaving 6 bases not matched to a gene. DNA for the CDR3: TGTGCCACCAGTGACCCCACTAGCGGGGGGACCACCGGGGAGCTGTTTTTT. Its protein is CATSDPTSGGTTGELFF.

The chain links TRBV29-1 to TRBJ2-7; TRBD1 agrees at 8 bases. V shed 3 bases and J 4 bases; nucleotides not matched to a gene: 11. CDR3 length: 15 amino acids. Germline V gene sequence: CDR1 SQVTM, CDR2 ANQGSEA. In DNA form, the CDR3 reads TGCAGCGTTGAGGAGGACAGGGCGGCGGGTTACGAGCAGTACTTC. Translating it yields CSVEEDRAAGYEQYF.

This clonotype was observed a handful of times. This rearrangement joins TRBV4-3 to TRBJ2-7, with D uncertain. The ends were cut back, 1 base at V and 0 bases at J, with 13 bases in the middle. This CDR3 region has 16 residues. Germline values: CDR1 LGHNA, CDR2 YSLEER. In DNA form, the CDR3 reads TGCGCCAGCAGCCAAGCACCAACGTCTAGCTCCTACGAGCAGTACTTC. Residues: CASSQAPTSSSYEQYF.

The rearrangement links TRBV20-1 to TRBJ1-1; tentatively, D is TRBD1 (6 bases). The CDR3 consists of 15 residues. Germline CDR1 reads DFQATT; CDR2 reads SNEGSKA (reference sequence). V lost 1 base and J lost 4, with 16 bases in between. The CDR3 DNA follows: TGCAGTGCTAGAGTTGGCGGGGGGCTAAGCACTGAAGCTTTCTTT. It is translated as CSARVGGGLSTEAFF.

This clonotype was recorded many times. This chain joins TRBV12-3 or TRBV12-4 and TRBJ1-1; D may be TRBD1 (6 bases). This CDR3 has 14 residues. Trimming stripped 1 base from V and 1 base from J, with 7 bases between. In DNA form, the CDR3 reads TGTGCCAGCAGTTTAGGGGGGCCGAACACTGAAGCTTTCTTT. This sequence encodes CASSLGGPNTEAFF.

This chain links TRBV24-1 with TRBJ1-2, with D perhaps matching TRBD1 (6 bases). Germline CDR1 KGHDR, CDR2 SFDVKD. Trimming took off 5 bases at V and 1 base at J, with 16 bases between the two ends. CDR3 length equals 16 residues. This CDR3 is CATSVGGADGNYGYTF. The CDR3 bases are TGTGCCACCAGTGTGGGGGGGGCAGACGGTAACTATGGCTACACCTTC.

This clonotype was recorded a few times. The V call is TRBV5-6, the J call TRBJ1-5; D is uncertain. In germline, CDR1 is SGHDT, CDR2 YYEEEE. Trimming left V 0 bases short and J 0 bases short, with 7 bases between. The CDR3 has 15 residues. CDR3 sequence reads: CASSLEAYSNQPQHF. The CDR3 bases are TGTGCCAGCAGCTTGGAGGCCTATAGCAATCAGCCCCAGCATTTT.

CDR3 in amino acids: CASSNGGTGVEKLFF. In DNA, the CDR3 is TGTGCCAGCAGCAACGGCGGGACAGGGGTTGAAAAACTGTTTTTT. The V and J genes are TRBV7-6 and TRBJ1-4, with TRBD1 matching over 10 bases. With V trimmed by 5 bases and J by 7 bases, 7 bases remained unmatched. There are 15 residues in the CDR3. Germline V lookup: CDR1 SGHVS, CDR2 FNYEAQ.

This clonotype was picked up many times. The chain has TRBV7-9 and TRBJ2-3, with D maybe TRBD1 (5 bases). V lost 2 bases and J lost 0, with 6 bases in between. This CDR3 contains 14 residues. From germline, CDR1 is SEHNR and CDR2 FQNEAQ (reference sequence). The CDR3 loop reads CASSLQGSTDTQYF. CDR3 bases: TGTGCCAGCAGCTTACAGGGAAGCACAGATACGCAGTATTTT.

This chain links TRBV6-4 with TRBJ1-5; D call uncertain. The CDR3 is made up of 12 amino acids. V lost 3 bases and J 10 bases, leaving 10 bases between the germline ends. Germline V CDR1 and CDR2: MRHNA, SNTAGT. In nucleotides, the CDR3 is TGTGCCAGCAGTGAGTACATTGGCCCCCAGCATTTT. It encodes CASSEYIGPQHF.

This clonotype was picked up a small number of times. This chain uses TRBV5-1 with TRBJ1-2, with unresolved D. The CDR3 has 15 residues. V lost 4 bases, J lost 4 bases, and 17 bases lay in between. Germline CDR1 and CDR2: SGHRS and YFSETQ. In DNA, the CDR3 is TGCGCCAGCAGCGCGGACCGCCCAATGAGCTATGGCTACACCTTC. Translating gives CASSADRPMSYGYTF.

V is TRBV3-1 and J is TRBJ2-2, with 14 bases matching TRBD2. Germline lookup yields CDR1 LGHDT and CDR2 YNNKEL (reference sequence). This CDR3 comprises 18 residues. With 0 bases clipped from V and 2 bases from J, the junction kept 2 bases outside the gene matches. In DNA form, the CDR3 reads TGTGCCAGCAGCCAAGAGACTAGCGGGGGGGCCAACACCGGGGAGCTGTTTTTT. Encoded protein: CASSQETSGGANTGELFF.

This clonotype appeared a few times. The chain links TRBV7-2 to TRBJ1-6; 8 bases are a match to TRBD1. The CDR3 is 15 residues long. J gave up 6 bases and V 5 bases, and 6 bases lay outside the gene matches. CDR1 is SGHTA and CDR2 is FQGNSA in the germline V gene. As DNA, the CDR3 is TGTGCCAGCAGCACCCTACAGGGGGTTAATTCACCCCTCCACTTT. Its protein product is CASSTLQGVNSPLHF. The full variable domain, its missing parts supplied by reference TRBV7-2 and TRBJ1-6, is GAGVSQSPSNKVTEKGKDVELRCDPISGHTALYWYRQSLGQGLEFLIYFQGNSAPDKSGLPSDRFSAERTGGSVSTLTIQRTQQEDSAVYLCASSTLQGVNSPLHFGNGTRLTVT.

The J gene is TRBJ1-1, the V gene TRBV10-3; D gene uncertain. V was shortened by 2 bases and J by 4 bases, with 8 bases between the two germline ends. Germline CDR1 ENHRY, CDR2 SYGVKD. The CDR3 totals 13 residues. CDR3 amino acids: CAISEGVGTEAFF. In DNA form, the CDR3 reads TGTGCCATCAGTGAGGGCGTCGGCACTGAAGCTTTCTTT.